Shown below are 22 T cell receptor beta chains from a single sample sequenced in a study of T cells in Graves' hyperthyroidism and ophthalmopathy (dated by TCRdb to about 2019). The library was built by means of multiplex PCR. Data came from an Illumina HiSeq 2000. Amplification of TCR beta CDR3 regions was carried out from RNA transcripts. For the first round of RT-PCR on the TCR CDR3, the HTBI primer set was used together with the Qiagen OneStep RT-PCR kit. The public reads were reprocessed in TCRdb via fastp at Q25 and MiXCR, keeping in-frame beta chains. CDR3 protein sequences are deduplicated, and each keeps its most common genes and DNA. The sample table contains about 270,000 distinct CDR3 sequences; only one count was recorded for about 20% of them. The ten largest clones add up to around 62% of the sample. Source material: blood. The receptors derive from a man younger than 45 with Graves' ophthalmopathy.

This clonotype was detected only a few times. The chain has TRBV6-1 and TRBJ2-5, with 10 bases that match TRBD2. Unmatched junction bases numbered 7, after V lost 7 bases and J lost 5 bases. The CDR3 runs 14 residues. Germline-derived CDR1 and CDR2 are MNHNS and SASEGT. The DNA of the CDR3 is TGTGCCAGCACTCCTAGCGGGAGTGGGGAGACCCAGTACTTC. It is translated as CASTPSGSGETQYF.

This clonotype was seen more than once but under ten times. This sequence joins TRBV27 and TRBJ2-3, with 7 bases identical to TRBD2. V trimming: 5 bases; J trimming: 8 bases; junction bases outside the gene matches: 1. Germline CDR1 and CDR2: MNHEY and SMNVEV (reference sequence). The CDR3 totals 11 residues. The CDR3 reads CASSQRGTQYF. The CDR3 DNA follows: TGTGCCAGCAGTCAGCGGGGTACGCAGTATTTT.

Only a few counts were recorded for this clonotype. The genes are TRBV4-2 and TRBJ2-5; 8 bases line up with TRBD1. Germline V gene sequence: CDR1 LGHNA, CDR2 YNFKEQ. The CDR3 contains 15 residues. V was pared by 0 bases and J by 2 bases, with 2 bases of the junction left unmatched. This CDR3 is CASSQEGTGQETQYF. The CDR3 bases are TGTGCCAGCAGCCAAGAGGGGACAGGACAAGAGACCCAGTACTTC.

The rearrangement joins TRBV29-1 to TRBJ2-7, with 9 bases aligning to TRBD1. Germline CDR1 reads SQVTM; CDR2 reads ANQGSEA. This CDR3 region has 13 residues. With V trimmed by 1 base and J by 3 bases, 1 base remained unmatched. As DNA, the CDR3 is TGCAGCGTTGAAGCGGACAGGGGCTACGAGCAGTACTTC. As protein: CSVEADRGYEQYF.

This clonotype was observed a few times. The chain recombines TRBV7-9 with TRBJ1-6, with a tentative D call TRBD1 (5 bases). The CDR3 is made up of 15 amino acids. Germline V gives CDR1 SEHNR, CDR2 FQNEAQ (reference sequence). V was trimmed by 2 bases and J by 6 bases, leaving 11 bases between them. The CDR3 sequence is CASSLSERGNSPLHF. CDR3 coding DNA: TGTGCCAGCAGCTTAAGTGAGAGGGGTAATTCACCCCTCCACTTT.

This clonotype was counted between two and nine times. The chain joins TRBV24-1 to TRBJ1-2; TRBD1 agrees at 9 bases. The trim removed 10 bases at V and 4 bases at J, leaving 6 bases unmatched. CDR3 length equals 13 residues. Looked up from germline, CDR1 is KGHDR and CDR2 is SFDVKD. The CDR3: CATHPGQGYGYTF. The CDR3 nucleotides are TGTGCCACACATCCGGGACAGGGCTATGGCTACACCTTC.

This clonotype was counted only a few times. The chain recombines TRBV12-3 or TRBV12-4 with TRBJ2-1; 9 bases are a match to TRBD2. V trimming: 2 bases; J trimming: 4 bases; junction bases outside the gene matches: 9. The CDR3 sequence is 17 residues long. CDR3 in amino acids: CASSLWREGWKYNEQFF. DNA of the CDR3: TGTGCCAGCAGTTTATGGCGGGAGGGTTGGAAATACAATGAGCAGTTCTTC.

The V call is TRBV2, the J call TRBJ2-5; perhaps TRBD2 as D (6 bases). The germline V gene has CDR1 SNHLY and CDR2 FYNNEI. The V gene lost 6 bases and the J gene lost 3 bases, with 11 bases spanning the gap. CDR3 length equals 13 residues. The CDR3 nucleotides are TGTGCCAGCAGCCGGGACTTTAAAGAGACCCAGTACTTC. Translating gives CASSRDFKETQYF.

This clonotype was found a few times. This rearrangement joins TRBV20-1 to TRBJ2-7; TRBD2 matches 8 bases. V gave up 6 bases and J gave up 4 bases; unmatched junction bases: 11. The CDR3 totals 14 residues. The V gene's germline CDR1 is DFQATT and CDR2 SNEGSKA (reference sequence). Here the CDR3 DNA reads TGCAGTGCCGCCCCATCGGGAGGGCCTTACGAGCAGTACTTC. Residues: CSAAPSGGPYEQYF.

V and J are TRBV5-1 and TRBJ2-3; 8 nucleotides align to TRBD2. This CDR3 is 16 amino acids long. In germline, CDR1 is SGHRS, CDR2 YFSETQ. V dropped 1 base and J dropped 6; count of bases not matched to a gene: 10. CDR3 nucleotides: TGCGCCAGCAGCTTGTCCAGATCGGGAGGGCAGGATACGCAGTATTTT. Protein: CASSLSRSGGQDTQYF.

The V and J genes are TRBV19 and TRBJ2-6; no clear D. The CDR3 spans 16 residues. V was cut by 1 base and J by 2 bases, with 9 bases left in between. Germline CDR1 reads LNHDA; CDR2 reads SQIVND (reference sequence). The CDR3 spells CASSIGGPPGANVLTF. DNA of the CDR3: TGTGCCAGTAGTATAGGAGGTCCGCCTGGGGCCAACGTCCTGACTTTC.

This clonotype has a count of ten or more. J is TRBJ2-3 and V is TRBV5-1; 8 bases map to TRBD1. Germline assignment: CDR1 SGHRS and CDR2 YFSETQ. The CDR3 contains 16 residues. V lost 2 bases and J lost 1; bases outside the gene matches: 6. The CDR3, as DNA: TGCGCCAGCAGCTTTCCCCAGACAGGGGGCACAGATACGCAGTATTTT. Its translation is CASSFPQTGGTDTQYF.

This clonotype was found once. V is TRBV7-9 and J is TRBJ2-1, with a weak D call TRBD2 (5 bases). The CDR3 has 15 amino acids. V dropped 3 bases and J dropped 9 bases, with 18 bases sitting between them. Germline loops: CDR1 SEHNR, CDR2 FQNEAQ (reference sequence). Here the CDR3 reads CASSLGGSPQLEQFF. In DNA form, the CDR3 reads TGTGCCAGCAGCTTGGGTGGGAGTCCCCAACTTGAGCAGTTCTTC.

This clonotype appeared many times. The chain uses TRBV18 and TRBJ1-5; 7 bases fit TRBD1. The CDR3 is 14 amino acids. V was pared by 3 bases and J by 5 bases, with 4 bases of the junction left unmatched. CDR1 is KGHSH, CDR2 LQKENI, per germline. Here the CDR3 reads CASSPYRGDQPQHF. The CDR3 DNA reads as TGTGCCAGCTCACCCTACAGGGGTGATCAGCCCCAGCATTTT.

This clonotype was found a few times. The rearrangement links TRBV5-1 to TRBJ2-7; TRBD1 might be the D (5 bases). Germline V gene data show CDR1 as SGHRS and CDR2 as YFSETQ. There are 16 residues in the CDR3. Deletions cut 0 bases from V and 4 bases from J, with 17 bases between. The CDR3 DNA is TGCGCCAGCAGCTTGGAAGTGACAGCGACGATTTACGAGCAGTACTTC. Translation gives CASSLEVTATIYEQYF.

This clonotype was recorded a few times. V usage is TRBV10-3 and J usage is TRBJ1-5, with a weak D call TRBD1 (6 bases). The V gene's germline CDR1 is ENHRY and CDR2 SYGVKD. Trimming shortened V by 10 bases and J by 2 bases, and 18 bases separated the two germline ends. This CDR3 has 15 residues. Here the CDR3 DNA reads TGTGCCAGTAAGGGGGACGACGTGGGCAATCAGCCCCAGCATTTT. Protein: CASKGDDVGNQPQHF.

The gene calls are TRBV30 and TRBJ2-2; D unclear. Looked up from germline, CDR1 is GTSNPN and CDR2 is SVGIG (reference sequence). V shed 2 bases and J shed 4 bases, with 5 bases lying between them. This CDR3 spans 12 amino acids. Written as DNA, the CDR3 is TGTGCCTGGAGTTTTAGCACCGGGGAGCTGTTTTTT. It codes for CAWSFSTGELFF.

This clonotype has only a few counts. The J gene is TRBJ2-3, the V gene TRBV27; a weak D match, TRBD1 (6 bases). The V and J ends lost 4 bases and 1 base respectively, with 12 bases between them. The CDR3 totals 15 residues. The germline CDR1 and CDR2 sequences are MNHEY and SMNVEV (reference sequence). The CDR3 is CASSSPSGGTDTQYF. The CDR3 nucleotides are TGTGCCAGCAGTTCCCCCTCAGGGGGCACAGATACGCAGTATTTT.

At least ten counts were recorded for this clonotype. CDR3 bases: TGTGCCAGCAGCCCGAGGGGTCCTGGTGAAGCTTTCTTT. Its translation: CASSPRGPGEAFF. The chain couples TRBV3-1 to TRBJ1-1; D might be TRBD1 (5 bases). V was shortened by 4 bases and J by 7 bases, with 13 bases between the two germline ends. This CDR3 has 13 amino acids. In germline, CDR1 is LGHDT, CDR2 YNNKEL (reference sequence).

At least ten counts were recorded for this clonotype. The chain uses TRBV5-1 and TRBJ2-7; D not certain. This CDR3 contains 11 residues. With 3 bases removed from V and 5 bases from J, the gap between germline ends came to 6 bases. Germline values: CDR1 SGHRS, CDR2 YFSETQ. CDR3 bases: TGCGCCAGCAGCTCACACGACGAGCAGTACTTC. It codes for CASSSHDEQYF.

The chain employs TRBV6-6 and TRBJ2-2; D perhaps matches TRBD2 (5 bases). V shed 2 bases and J shed 4 bases, with 11 bases lying between them. The germline CDR1 and CDR2 sequences are MNHNY and SVGAGI (reference sequence). The CDR3 covers 15 residues. The DNA for the CDR3 is TGTGCCAGCAGTTACGCCGTGGCGGGCACCGGGGAGCTGTTTTTT. Residues: CASSYAVAGTGELFF.

This clonotype was counted a few times. The chain uses TRBV5-1 and TRBJ1-1; D gene unclear. Germline V gene data show CDR1 as SGHRS and CDR2 as YFSETQ. The CDR3 consists of 14 residues. Trimming pared 0 bases from V and 1 base from J, leaving 7 bases between. CDR3 sequence reads: CASSLDARNTEAFF. For the CDR3, the DNA is TGCGCCAGCAGCTTGGACGCCCGGAACACTGAAGCTTTCTTT. The whole variable domain, filled in from reference TRBV5-1 and TRBJ1-1, reads KAGVTQTPRYLIKTRGQQVTLSCSPISGHRSVSWYQQTPGQGLQFLFEYFSETQRNKGNFPGRFSGRQFSNSRSEMNVSTLELGDSALYLCASSLDARNTEAFFGQGTRLTVV.